This T cell receptor beta chain was sequenced during a study of shared clonotypes between healthy human individuals. General study findings and limits: Sharing across a few donors was seen in 4.5% to 6.5% of naive CD4 clonotypes.

The data were produced by immunoSEQ multiplex PCR, yet TCRdb's version contains in-frame clones alone and is incomplete. The table has millions of clones, over 85% seen once. To note about this clone: Its antigen is as yet unknown. Within the sample, other DNA sequences also encode this same CDR3.

This CDR3 is built from 15 residues. Germline values: CDR1 KGHSH, CDR2 LQKENI. The ends lost 3 bases at V and 2 bases at J; junction bases unmatched: 2. Material for sequencing was naive CD4+ T cells sorted from blood. Subset given: CD45RA+ positively selected. This receptor was identified in a man aged 18 to 30 in good health. The genes are TRBV18 and TRBJ2-3; 10 bases align to TRBD2. This CDR3 is CASSPGLASTDTQYF. In DNA form, the CDR3 reads TGTGCCAGCTCACCGGGACTAGCGTCCACAGATACGCAGTATTTT.